This is a list of T cell receptor beta chains from one sample in a study of shared clonotypes between healthy human individuals. Using immunoSEQ multiplex PCR, the repertoire was profiled, and TCRdb retains in-frame clones only, with some absent. The sample comprises about 2 million clones, around 96% of which are singletons, and roughly 1.1% rests with the top ten. Sequencing was done on a sample of naive CD8+ T cells sorted from blood. The receptors stem from a man younger than 30 in good health. CDR3s include the opening cysteine and the closing phenylalanine or tryptophan. The D gene is left open where the match is weak. Size is stated for part of the rows, as once, few or many counts, or as a class when the clone is expanded.

>TRBV5-6|TRBD1|NA|TRBJ1-1
TGTGCCAGCAGCACGAGACAGGGTAGCACTGAAGCTTTCTTT
CASSTRQGSTEAFF
>TRBV2|TRBD1|NA|TRBJ2-7
TGTGCCAGCAGAGGGGGACAGCCTAGCGAGCAGTACTTC
CASRGGQPSEQYF
>TRBV7-2|TRBD1|NA|TRBJ2-7
TGTGCCAGCAGCTACCGACAGGGGGCCCACGAGCAGTACTTC
CASSYRQGAHEQYF
>TRBV10-3|TRBD1|once|TRBJ2-7
TGTGCCATCAGTGACGGTGGGACAGGGGTTCGCGAGCAGTACTTC
CAISDGGTGVREQYF
>TRBV5-1|TRBD2|NA|TRBJ2-7
TGCGCCAGCAGCTTAAGCGGGGCCTACGAGCAGTACTTC
CASSLSGAYEQYF
>TRBV28|TRBD2|NA|TRBJ2-5
TGTGCCAGCAGCCTAAAGACTAGCGGCCAAGAGACCCAGTACTTC
CASSLKTSGQETQYF
>TRBV7-2|NA|NA|TRBJ2-2
TGTGCCAGCAGTTCACTTGACGGTTTGAACACCGGGGAGCTGTTTTTT
CASSSLDGLNTGELFF
>TRBV5-6|NA|once|TRBJ1-2
TGTGCCAGCAGCTTGGCCGCGGGGGATGGCTACACCTTC
CASSLAAGDGYTF
>TRBV4-3|NA|NA|TRBJ2-7
TGCGCCAGCAGCCGTATACTGGAAAGCTCCTACGAGCAGTACTTC
CASSRILESSYEQYF
>TRBV7-9|NA|NA|TRBJ2-7
TGTGCCAGCAGCCCAGGGACCCCCGGGGAGCAGTACTTC
CASSPGTPGEQYF
>TRBV2|NA|NA|TRBJ2-1
TGTGCCAGCAGTGACATAGTACTAGGCAATGAGCAGTTCTTC
CASSDIVLGNEQFF
>TRBV4-1|NA|NA|TRBJ2-3
TGCGCCAGCAGCCCTTTTGGAGATACGCAGTATTTT
CASSPFGDTQYF
>TRBV30|NA|NA|TRBJ2-7
TGTGCCTGGGGGGACAACCGCTACGAGCAGTACTTC
CAWGDNRYEQYF
>TRBV2|NA|once|TRBJ1-4
TGTGCCAGCAGTGAAGCTAGGGGTAATGAAAAACTGTTTTTT
CASSEARGNEKLFF
>TRBV30|NA|NA|TRBJ2-7
TGTGCCTGGAGCCCTGCGGGGTACGAGCAGTACTTC
CAWSPAGYEQYF
>TRBV6-5|NA|NA|TRBJ1-2
TGTGCCAGCAGTTCGGGGGTCGATGGCTACACCTTC
CASSSGVDGYTF
>TRBV10-3|TRBD2|NA|TRBJ2-2
TGTGCCATCAGCGGCTATTTAGCGGGGAACACCGGGGAGCTGTTTTTT
CAISGYLAGNTGELFF
>TRBV7-9|NA|NA|TRBJ2-7
TGTGCCAGCAGCTTAGAGAGCTCCTACGAGCAGTACTTC
CASSLESSYEQYF
>TRBV19|NA|NA|TRBJ2-7
TGTGCCAGTAGTATCGGAAACGAGCAGTACTTC
CASSIGNEQYF
>TRBV29-1|TRBD2|once|TRBJ2-7
TGCAGCGTTTTGACTAGCGGGAGTTACGAGCAGTACTTC
CSVLTSGSYEQYF
>TRBV2|TRBD2|NA|TRBJ2-7
TGTGCCAGCAGGGGGACTAACTCCTACGAGCAGTACTTC
CASRGTNSYEQYF
>TRBV25-1|NA|NA|TRBJ2-3
TGTGCCAGCAGTGAATGGGAGGGGGGGGTCGGAGATACGCAGTATTTT
CASSEWEGGVGDTQYF
>TRBV6-1|TRBD1|NA|TRBJ1-2
TGTGCCAGCAGTGAGGACCAGGGGGGATATGGCTACACCTTC
CASSEDQGGYGYTF
>TRBV9|TRBD1|NA|TRBJ1-4
TGTGCCAGCAGCGGAGAGTCGGGGGACAGAAGCGAAAAACTGTTTTTT
CASSGESGDRSEKLFF
>TRBV7-6|NA|NA|TRBJ2-7
TGTGCCAGCAGCTTAGGCCCGCCTAGGGAGCAGTACTTC
CASSLGPPREQYF
>TRBV28|TRBD1|once|TRBJ1-2
TGTGCCAGCACTGGTAAACCGTGGGACAGGGGTGCTAGCTATGGCTACACCTTC
CASTGKPWDRGASYGYTF
>TRBV27|NA|NA|TRBJ2-7
TGTGCCAGCAGTTTTGGGGGGACTGGGTACGAGCAGTACTTC
CASSFGGTGYEQYF
>TRBV27|NA|NA|TRBJ2-7
TGTGCCAGCAGTTTATTTACAGGAAGTCTCGACGAGCAGTACTTC
CASSLFTGSLDEQYF
>TRBV4-3|NA|once|TRBJ2-3
TGCGCCAGCAGCCAAGACTCCGGGGACCCCAGCGATACGCAGTATTTT
CASSQDSGDPSDTQYF
>TRBV29-1|TRBD2|NA|TRBJ2-7
TGCAGCGTTGATAAGTTAGCGGGAGGGAACGAGCAGTACTTC
CSVDKLAGGNEQYF
>TRBV27|NA|NA|TRBJ2-3
TGTGCCAGCAGTTTATACTGGGCAGATACGCAGTATTTT
CASSLYWADTQYF
>TRBV6-1|NA|NA|TRBJ2-7
TGTGCCAGCAGTGAAGGGATAGCGGAATCCTACGAGCAGTACTTC
CASSEGIAESYEQYF
>TRBV7-7|TRBD2|NA|TRBJ2-3
TGTGCTAGCAGCTTTTTGCGGGAGGACCCAGATACGCAGTATTTT
CASSFLREDPDTQYF
>TRBV9|NA|NA|TRBJ2-7
TGTGCCAGCAGCGTAGGCGCCAGGGATTTCTACGAGCAGTACTTC
CASSVGARDFYEQYF
>TRBV5-4|NA|few|TRBJ2-3
TGTGCCAGCAGCTTACCGGGGGTAGCGGACCCCCCGGGGGTGCAGTATTTT
CASSLPGVADPPGVQYF
>TRBV29-1|TRBD2|NA|TRBJ2-1
TGCAGCGTGGAGGGACTAGCGGGAGGGGGGACCTACAATGAGCAGTTCTTC
CSVEGLAGGGTYNEQFF
>TRBV13|TRBD1|NA|TRBJ2-7
TGTGCCAGCAGCGAACAACAGGGGGTCTACTACGAGCAGTACTTC
CASSEQQGVYYEQYF
>TRBV19|NA|NA|TRBJ2-3
TGTGCCAGTAGGTCTACTCCCCACACAGATACGCAGTATTTT
CASRSTPHTDTQYF
>TRBV4-3|TRBD1|NA|TRBJ1-4
TGCGCCAGCAGCCAAGATCGGGTAGCAGGGGGCTACGAAAAACTGTTTTTT
CASSQDRVAGGYEKLFF
>TRBV7-2|NA|NA|TRBJ2-3
TGTGCCAGCAGCTTAGTGGCTAGCGTCACAGATACGCAGTATTTT
CASSLVASVTDTQYF
>TRBV5-1|TRBD1|NA|TRBJ2-3
TGCGCCAGCAGCTTGGTGGGACAGGGGGTGGAAGATACGCAGTATTTT
CASSLVGQGVEDTQYF
>TRBV9|NA|few|TRBJ2-3
TGTGCCAGCAGCGTATTACCTAGCACAGATACGCAGTATTTT
CASSVLPSTDTQYF
>TRBV5-5|NA|NA|TRBJ1-2
TGTGCCAGCAGCCCAGAGGACAGCAGCTATGGCTACACCTTC
CASSPEDSSYGYTF
>TRBV10-2|NA|NA|TRBJ2-2
TGCGCCAGCAGTACAGGGTTGAACACCGGGGAGCTGTTTTTT
CASSTGLNTGELFF
>TRBV6-1|TRBD1|NA|TRBJ1-4
TGTGCCAGCAGTGGGACAGGGGCGACGGAAAAACTGTTTTTT
CASSGTGATEKLFF
>TRBV5-1|TRBD1|NA|TRBJ1-1
TGCGCCAGCAGCTTTGGTGGGACAGACTCTTTTCTGAACACTGAAGCTTTCTTT
CASSFGGTDSFLNTEAFF
>TRBV27|NA|NA|TRBJ2-7
TGTGCCAGCAGTCCTTACCCAAGTGACTACGAGCAGTACTTC
CASSPYPSDYEQYF
>TRBV5-6|NA|once|TRBJ1-2
TGTGCCAGCAGCTTGGCCACAGATAACTATGGCTACACCTTC
CASSLATDNYGYTF
>TRBV14|TRBD1|NA|TRBJ1-6
TGTGCCAGCAGCAGAACAGGGGGACGGTCACCCCTCCACTTT
CASSRTGGRSPLHF
>TRBV25-1|TRBD1|NA|TRBJ1-2
TGTGCCAGCAGACAAACAGGGGAATCCGGAGGCTACACCTTC
CASRQTGESGGYTF
>TRBV7-6|TRBD2|NA|TRBJ2-7
TGTGCCAGCAGCCCAGGGACTAGCGGGAGCTCCTACGAGCAGTACTTC
CASSPGTSGSSYEQYF
>TRBV19|TRBD2|NA|TRBJ2-3
TGTGCCAGTAGTATAGATCTAGCGGGTGAGACAGATACGCAGTATTTT
CASSIDLAGETDTQYF
>TRBV9|TRBD1|once|TRBJ2-3
TGTGCCAGCAGCGAATCCGGGACAGGGGGCACAGATACGCAGTATTTT
CASSESGTGGTDTQYF
>TRBV9|NA|few|TRBJ1-4
TGTGCCAGCAACGGTCGGGGCACAACTAATGAAAAACTGTTTTTT
CASNGRGTTNEKLFF
>TRBV25-1|TRBD1|NA|TRBJ2-3
TGTGCCAGCAGTGAACGGGACAGTGCCTCAGATACGCAGTATTTT
CASSERDSASDTQYF
>TRBV4-1|TRBD2|NA|TRBJ2-3
TGCGCCAGCAGCCAAGATCGTCGAGGACGGGGGGCAGATACGCAGTATTTT
CASSQDRRGRGADTQYF